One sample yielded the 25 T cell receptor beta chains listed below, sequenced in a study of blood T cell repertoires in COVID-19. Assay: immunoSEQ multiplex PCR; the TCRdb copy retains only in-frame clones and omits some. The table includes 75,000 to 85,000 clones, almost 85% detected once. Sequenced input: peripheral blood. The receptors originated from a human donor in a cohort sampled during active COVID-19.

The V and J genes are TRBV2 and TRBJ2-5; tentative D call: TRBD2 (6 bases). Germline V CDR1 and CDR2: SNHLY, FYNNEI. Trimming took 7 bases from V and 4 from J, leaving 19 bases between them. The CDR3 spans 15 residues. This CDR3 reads CASTDWRAGGETQYF. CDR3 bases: TGTGCCAGCACCGATTGGAGGGCTGGTGGAGAGACCCAGTACTTC.

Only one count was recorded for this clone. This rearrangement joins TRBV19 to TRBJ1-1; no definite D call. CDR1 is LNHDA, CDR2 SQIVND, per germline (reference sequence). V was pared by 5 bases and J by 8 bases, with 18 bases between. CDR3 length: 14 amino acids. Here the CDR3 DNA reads TGTGCCAGTAGTGCTTTACAGAGAGCTGACGAAGCTTTCTTT. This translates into CASSALQRADEAFF.

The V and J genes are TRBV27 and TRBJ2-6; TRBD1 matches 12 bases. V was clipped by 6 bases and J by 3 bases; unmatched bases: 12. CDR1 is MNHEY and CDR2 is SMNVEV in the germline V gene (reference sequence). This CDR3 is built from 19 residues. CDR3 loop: CASSRKGTGGVFGANVLTF. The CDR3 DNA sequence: TGTGCCAGCAGCCGAAAGGGGACAGGGGGCGTCTTTGGGGCCAACGTCCTGACTTTC.

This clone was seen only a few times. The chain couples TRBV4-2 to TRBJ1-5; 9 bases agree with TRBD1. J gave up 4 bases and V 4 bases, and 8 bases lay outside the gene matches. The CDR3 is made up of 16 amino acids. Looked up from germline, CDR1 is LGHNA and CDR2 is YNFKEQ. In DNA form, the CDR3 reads TGTGCCAGCAGCCTTGAACAGGGGGCTGGTAATCAGCCCCAGCATTTT. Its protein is CASSLEQGAGNQPQHF.

The CDR3 here is CASREVGYTQYF. The CDR3 DNA is TGTGCCAGCAGGGAGGTAGGGTATACGCAGTATTTT. This sequence joins TRBV2 and TRBJ2-3, with D tentatively TRBD2 (5 bases). V was cut by 6 bases and J by 7 bases, with 11 bases left in between. The CDR3 loop spans 12 amino acids. Germline lookup yields CDR1 SNHLY and CDR2 FYNNEI.

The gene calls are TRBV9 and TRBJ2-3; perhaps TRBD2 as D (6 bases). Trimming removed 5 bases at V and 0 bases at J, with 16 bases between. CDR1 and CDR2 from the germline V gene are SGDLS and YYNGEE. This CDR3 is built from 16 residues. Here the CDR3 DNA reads TGTGCCAGCAGTCCCCGGGGGAGACCTAGCACAGATACGCAGTATTTT. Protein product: CASSPRGRPSTDTQYF.

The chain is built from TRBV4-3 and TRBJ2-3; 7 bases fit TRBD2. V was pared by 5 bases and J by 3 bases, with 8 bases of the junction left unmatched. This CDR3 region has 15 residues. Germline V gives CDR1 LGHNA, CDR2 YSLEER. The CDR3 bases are TGCGCCAGCAGCTCGTGGGGGGGGAATACAGATACGCAGTATTTT. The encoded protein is CASSSWGGNTDTQYF.

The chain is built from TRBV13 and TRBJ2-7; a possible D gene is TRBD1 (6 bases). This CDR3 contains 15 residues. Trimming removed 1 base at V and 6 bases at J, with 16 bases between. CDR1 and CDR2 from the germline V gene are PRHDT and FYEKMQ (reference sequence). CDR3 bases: TGTGCCAGCAGCTTAGTTGGCAGGGTAGGGGGCGAGCAGTACTTC. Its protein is CASSLVGRVGGEQYF.

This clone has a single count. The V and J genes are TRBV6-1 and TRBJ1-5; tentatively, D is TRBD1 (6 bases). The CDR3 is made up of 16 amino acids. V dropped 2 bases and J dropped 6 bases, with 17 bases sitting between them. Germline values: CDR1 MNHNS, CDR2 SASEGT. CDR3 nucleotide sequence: TGTGCCAGCAGTGAAAGCGGGGGGGCGCCGCCTCAGCCCCAGCATTTT. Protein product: CASSESGGAPPQPQHF.

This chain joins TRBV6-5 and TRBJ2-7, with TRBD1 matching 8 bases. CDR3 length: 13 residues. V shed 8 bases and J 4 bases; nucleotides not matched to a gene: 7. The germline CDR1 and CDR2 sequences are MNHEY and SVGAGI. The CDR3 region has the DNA TGTGCCAGCTGGACAGGGCTTAAGTACGAGCAGTACTTC. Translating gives CASWTGLKYEQYF.

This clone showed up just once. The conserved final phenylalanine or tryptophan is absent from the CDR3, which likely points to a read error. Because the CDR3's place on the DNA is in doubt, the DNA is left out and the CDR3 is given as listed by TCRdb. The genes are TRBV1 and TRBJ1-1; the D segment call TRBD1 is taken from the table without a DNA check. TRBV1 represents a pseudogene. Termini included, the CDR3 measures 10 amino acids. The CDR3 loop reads CTSSLGGQEG.

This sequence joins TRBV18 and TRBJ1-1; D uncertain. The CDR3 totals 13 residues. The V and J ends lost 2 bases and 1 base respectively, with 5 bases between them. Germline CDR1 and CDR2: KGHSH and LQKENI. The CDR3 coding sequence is TGTGCCAGCTCACCAACGGGGAACACTGAAGCTTTCTTT. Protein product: CASSPTGNTEAFF.

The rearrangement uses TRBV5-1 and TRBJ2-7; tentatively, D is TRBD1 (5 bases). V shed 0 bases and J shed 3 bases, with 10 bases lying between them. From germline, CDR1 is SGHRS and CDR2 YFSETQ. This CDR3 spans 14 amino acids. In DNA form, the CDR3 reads TGCGCCAGCAGCTTGGATCAGGGCGGCTACGAGCAGTACTTC. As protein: CASSLDQGGYEQYF. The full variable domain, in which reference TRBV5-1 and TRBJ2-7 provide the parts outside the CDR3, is KAGVTQTPRYLIKTRGQQVTLSCSPISGHRSVSWYQQTPGQGLQFLFEYFSETQRNKGNFPGRFSGRQFSNSRSEMNVSTLELGDSALYLCASSLDQGGYEQYFGPGTRLTVT.

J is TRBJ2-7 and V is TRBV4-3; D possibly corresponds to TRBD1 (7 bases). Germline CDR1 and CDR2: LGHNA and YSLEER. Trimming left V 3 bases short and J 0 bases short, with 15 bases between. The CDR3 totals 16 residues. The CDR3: CASSHGGGEGSYEQYF. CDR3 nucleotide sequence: TGCGCCAGCAGCCATGGAGGGGGCGAGGGCTCCTACGAGCAGTACTTC.

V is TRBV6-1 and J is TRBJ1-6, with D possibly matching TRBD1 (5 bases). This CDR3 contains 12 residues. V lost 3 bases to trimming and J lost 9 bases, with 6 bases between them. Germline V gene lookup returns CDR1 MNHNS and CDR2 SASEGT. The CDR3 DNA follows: TGTGCCAGCAGTGACAGGGTTTCACCCCTCCACTTT. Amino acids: CASSDRVSPLHF.

The CDR3 DNA reads TGCGCCAGCAGCCAAAGGACAGGGACTGAAGCTTTCTTT. This sequence encodes CASSQRTGTEAFF. The rearrangement joins TRBV5-1 to TRBJ1-1, with 8 bases aligning to TRBD1. The junction had 4 bases not matched to a gene; V was cut back by 4 bases and J by 5 bases. Germline CDR1 SGHRS, CDR2 YFSETQ. The CDR3 loop spans 13 amino acids.

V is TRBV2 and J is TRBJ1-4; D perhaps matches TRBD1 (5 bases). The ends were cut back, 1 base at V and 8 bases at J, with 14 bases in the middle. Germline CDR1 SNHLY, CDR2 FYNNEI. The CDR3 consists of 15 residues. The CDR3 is CASSEGGGETEKLFF. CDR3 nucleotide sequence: TGTGCCAGCAGTGAAGGGGGCGGGGAAACCGAAAAACTGTTTTTT. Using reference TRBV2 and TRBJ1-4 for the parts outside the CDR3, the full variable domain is EPEVTQTPSHQVTQMGQEVILRCVPISNHLYFYWYRQILGQKVEFLVSFYNNEISEKSEIFDDQFSVERPDGSNFTLKIRSTKLEDSAMYFCASSEGGGETEKLFFGSGTQLSVL.

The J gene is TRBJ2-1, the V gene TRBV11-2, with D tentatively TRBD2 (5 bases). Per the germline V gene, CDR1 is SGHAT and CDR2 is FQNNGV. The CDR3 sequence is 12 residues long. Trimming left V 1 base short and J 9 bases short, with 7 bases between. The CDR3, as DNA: TGTGCCAGCAGCTTAGGGGGAGTTGAGCAGTTCTTC. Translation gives CASSLGGVEQFF. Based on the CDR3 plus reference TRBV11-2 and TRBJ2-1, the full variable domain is EAGVAQSPRYKIIEKRQSVAFWCNPISGHATLYWYQQILGQGPKLLIQFQNNGVVDDSQLPKDRFSAERLKGVDSTLKIQPAKLEDSAVYLCASSLGGVEQFFGPGTRLTVL.

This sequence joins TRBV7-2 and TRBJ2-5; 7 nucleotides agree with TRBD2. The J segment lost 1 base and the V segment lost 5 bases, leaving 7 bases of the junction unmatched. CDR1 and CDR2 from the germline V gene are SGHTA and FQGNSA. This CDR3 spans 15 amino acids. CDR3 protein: CASSAGGLTQETQYF. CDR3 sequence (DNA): TGTGCCAGCAGCGCCGGGGGGTTGACCCAAGAGACCCAGTACTTC.

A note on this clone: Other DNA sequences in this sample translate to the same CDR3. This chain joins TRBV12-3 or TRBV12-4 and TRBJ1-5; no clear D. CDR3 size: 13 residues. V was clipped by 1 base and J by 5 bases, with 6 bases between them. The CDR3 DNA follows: TGTGCCAGCAGTTTAGTGCGAGATCAGCCCCAGCATTTT. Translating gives CASSLVRDQPQHF.

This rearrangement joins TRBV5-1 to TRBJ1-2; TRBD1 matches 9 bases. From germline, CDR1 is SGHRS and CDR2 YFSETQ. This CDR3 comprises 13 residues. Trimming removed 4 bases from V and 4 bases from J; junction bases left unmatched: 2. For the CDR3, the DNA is TGCGCCAGCAGCGAACAGGGGGCCTATGGCTACACCTTC. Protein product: CASSEQGAYGYTF.

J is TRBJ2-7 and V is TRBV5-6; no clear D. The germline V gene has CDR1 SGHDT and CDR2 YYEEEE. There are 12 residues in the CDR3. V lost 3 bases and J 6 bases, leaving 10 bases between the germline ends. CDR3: CASSSRSVEQYF. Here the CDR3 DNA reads TGTGCCAGCAGCTCTCGAAGCGTCGAGCAGTACTTC.

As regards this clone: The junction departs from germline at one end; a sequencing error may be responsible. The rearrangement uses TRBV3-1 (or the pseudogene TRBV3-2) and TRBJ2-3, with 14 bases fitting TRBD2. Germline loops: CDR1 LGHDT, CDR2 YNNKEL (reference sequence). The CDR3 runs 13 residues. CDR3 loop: CASSSGLAGGLDF. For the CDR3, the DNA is TGTGCCAGCAGCTCTGGACTAGCGGGGGGCCTAGATTTT.

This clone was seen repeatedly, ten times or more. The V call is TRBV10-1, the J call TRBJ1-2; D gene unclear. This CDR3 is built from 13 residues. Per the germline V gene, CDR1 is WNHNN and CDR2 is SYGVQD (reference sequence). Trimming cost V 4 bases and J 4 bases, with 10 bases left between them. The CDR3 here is CASSGPGSYGYTF. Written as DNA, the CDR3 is TGCGCCAGCAGTGGCCCGGGGTCCTATGGCTACACCTTC.

The CDR3 nucleotides are TGTGCTAGTGGCCCGGACACCCGAACCTACGAGCAGTACTTC. It yields the protein CASGPDTRTYEQYF. This sequence joins TRBV12-5 and TRBJ2-7; possible D gene TRBD1, 5 bases. V was trimmed by 6 bases and J by 2 bases, leaving 14 bases between them. The germline CDR1 and CDR2 sequences are LGHNT and FRNRAP. This CDR3 is 14 amino acids long.